The 14 T cell receptor beta chains reported below all come from one sample, sequenced in a study of blood T cell repertoires in COVID-19. Using immunoSEQ multiplex PCR, the repertoire was profiled, and TCRdb retains in-frame clones only, with some absent. The sample has 250,000 or so clones; roughly 88% are singletons. Material for sequencing was PBMCs or T cells enriched from blood (not recorded which). Receptors originate from a woman younger than 45 who had been exposed to COVID-19.

V usage is TRBV5-4 and J usage is TRBJ2-7, with 8 positions matching TRBD2. The CDR3 totals 14 residues. Looked up from germline, CDR1 is SGHNT and CDR2 is YYREEE (reference sequence). The V segment lost 4 bases and the J segment 2 bases; nucleotides outside the gene matches: 5. CDR3 sequence (DNA): TGTGCCAGCAGCCCCGGGGGGGGGACCTACGAGCAGTACTTC. Its translation: CASSPGGGTYEQYF. Supplemented by reference TRBV5-4 and TRBJ2-7, the full variable domain reads ETGVTQSPTHLIKTRGQQVTLRCSSQSGHNTVSWYQQALGQGPQFIFQYYREEENGRGNFPPRFSGLQFPNYSSELNVNALELDDSALYLCASSPGGGTYEQYFGPGTRLTVT.

V and J are TRBV5-1 and TRBJ2-1, with 11 bases fitting TRBD2. Germline CDR1 is SGHRS and CDR2 is YFSETQ. The CDR3 is 16 residues long. The V segment lost 4 bases and the J segment 2 bases; nucleotides outside the gene matches: 5. The CDR3 reads CASSHLAGGTYNEQFF. CDR3 nucleotides: TGCGCCAGCAGCCACCTAGCGGGAGGCACCTACAATGAGCAGTTCTTC.

The chain joins TRBV27 to TRBJ1-1; no firm D call. Trimming stripped 8 bases from V and 5 bases from J, with 18 bases between. This CDR3 is built from 14 residues. The germline V gene has CDR1 MNHEY and CDR2 SMNVEV (reference sequence). The chain's CDR3 is CASRQQREGTEAFF. For the CDR3, the DNA is TGTGCCAGCCGCCAACAGAGGGAAGGGACTGAAGCTTTCTTT.

The V and J genes are TRBV6-5 and TRBJ2-1; the match to TRBD2 covers 10 bases. The CDR3 is 15 residues long. V lost 6 bases and J lost 3; bases outside the gene matches: 5. Germline V lookup: CDR1 MNHEY, CDR2 SVGAGI. CDR3 sequence: CASRRPSGSYNEQFF. As DNA, the CDR3 is TGTGCCAGCAGACGCCCTAGCGGGAGCTACAATGAGCAGTTCTTC.

The chain joins TRBV6-1 to TRBJ2-7; 7 nucleotides agree with TRBD2. V trimming: 2 bases; J trimming: 0 bases; junction bases outside the gene matches: 10. The CDR3 runs 17 residues. In germline, CDR1 is MNHNS, CDR2 SASEGT. CDR3 in DNA: TGTGCCAGCAGTGAAAGACTAGCTCAGAGGAGCTCCTACGAGCAGTACTTC. Its translation: CASSERLAQRSSYEQYF.

CDR3 nucleotides: TGTGCCAGCAGTGAAGCGCCGGTTTTGGGGGCCCAAGCCGGGGAGCTGTTTTTT. Protein: CASSEAPVLGAQAGELFF. The chain has TRBV6-1 and TRBJ2-2; possible D gene TRBD1, 6 bases. The germline V and J ends were trimmed by 0 bases and 6 bases, with 20 bases remaining between them. Germline V gene data show CDR1 as MNHNS and CDR2 as SASEGT. The CDR3 is 18 amino acids.

The gene calls are TRBV9 and TRBJ2-1, with TRBD2 matching over 14 bases. CDR1 is SGDLS and CDR2 is YYNGEE in the germline V gene. The V gene end was trimmed by 1 base and the J gene end by 7 bases; junction bases not matched to a gene: 4. The CDR3 sequence is 16 residues long. The CDR3 here is CASSVRGTSGRNEQFF. CDR3 DNA: TGTGCCAGCAGCGTACGGGGGACTAGCGGGAGAAATGAGCAGTTCTTC.

The chain carries TRBV28 and TRBJ2-7; TRBD1 aligns across 7 bases. The CDR3 is 14 residues long. The V and J ends lost 5 bases and 5 bases, in that order; junction bases with no gene match: 9. In germline, CDR1 is MDHEN, CDR2 SYDVKM. CDR3: CASSQDRVGDEQYF. The CDR3 DNA reads as TGTGCCAGCAGTCAAGACAGGGTTGGCGACGAGCAGTACTTC.

This clone qualifies as medium-sized. CDR3 loop: CSQGGRRRNEQFF. The DNA for the CDR3 is TGCAGCCAGGGGGGCAGACGACGAAATGAGCAGTTCTTC. The chain employs TRBV29-1 and TRBJ2-1, with a weak D call TRBD1 (7 bases). V gave up 8 bases and J gave up 7 bases, with 18 bases separating them. CDR1 is SQVTM, CDR2 ANQGSEA, per germline. The CDR3 is made up of 13 amino acids.

The V and J genes are TRBV5-6 and TRBJ2-3, with 10 bases lining up with TRBD2. Looked up from germline, CDR1 is SGHDT and CDR2 is YYEEEE. V trimming: 4 bases; J trimming: 2 bases; junction bases outside the gene matches: 7. The CDR3 is made up of 16 amino acids. CDR3 nucleotides: TGTGCCAGCAGCGTACGGACTAGCGGATTCACAGATACGCAGTATTTT. It codes for CASSVRTSGFTDTQYF.

The chain recombines TRBV10-3 with TRBJ1-2; 9 bases align to TRBD1. Trimming at V came to 4 bases and at J to 2 bases, leaving 2 bases not matched to a gene. Germline loops: CDR1 ENHRY, CDR2 SYGVKD. There are 14 residues in the CDR3. CDR3 in DNA: TGTGCCATCAGTGTGGGACAGGGAAACTATGGCTACACCTTC. It codes for CAISVGQGNYGYTF.

The V gene is TRBV11-2, the J gene TRBJ2-3; TRBD2 matches 14 bases. The CDR3 totals 18 residues. Germline trimming cut 2 bases from V and 3 bases from J; bases unmatched to any gene: 7. Germline CDR1 reads SGHAT; CDR2 reads FQNNGV. In DNA form, the CDR3 reads TGTGCCAGCAGCTTACCTGAGACTAGCGGGAGGGGAACAGATACGCAGTATTTT. Encoded protein: CASSLPETSGRGTDTQYF.

This chain connects TRBV2 to TRBJ1-5; 7 bases agree with TRBD1. J was trimmed by 3 bases and V by 5 bases; bases with no gene match: 13. The CDR3 is made up of 17 amino acids. The V gene's germline CDR1 is SNHLY and CDR2 FYNNEI. CDR3 bases: TGTGCCAGCAGTAACGATGCCGGGACAGTGGACAATCAGCCCCAGCATTTT. Translation: CASSNDAGTVDNQPQHF.

The chain is built from TRBV28 and TRBJ2-2; weak D call: TRBD2 (6 bases). In germline, CDR1 is MDHEN, CDR2 SYDVKM. The CDR3 runs to 13 residues. The germline V and J ends were trimmed by 7 bases and 6 bases, with 12 bases remaining between them. Written as DNA, the CDR3 is TGTGCCAGCACGCGGGGTGGGGCCGGGGAGCTGTTTTTT. Its protein is CASTRGGAGELFF.